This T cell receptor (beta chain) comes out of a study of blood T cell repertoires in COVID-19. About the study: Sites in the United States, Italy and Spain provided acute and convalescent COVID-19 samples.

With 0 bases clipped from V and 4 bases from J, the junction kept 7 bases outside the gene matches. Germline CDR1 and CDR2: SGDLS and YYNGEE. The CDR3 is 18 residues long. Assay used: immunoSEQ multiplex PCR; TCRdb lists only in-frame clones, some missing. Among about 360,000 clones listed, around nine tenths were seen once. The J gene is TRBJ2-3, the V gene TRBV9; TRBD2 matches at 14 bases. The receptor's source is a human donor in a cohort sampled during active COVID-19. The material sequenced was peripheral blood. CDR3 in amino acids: CASSVGPGLAGVADTQYF. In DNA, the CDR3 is TGTGCCAGCAGCGTAGGGCCGGGACTAGCGGGAGTGGCAGATACGCAGTATTTT.